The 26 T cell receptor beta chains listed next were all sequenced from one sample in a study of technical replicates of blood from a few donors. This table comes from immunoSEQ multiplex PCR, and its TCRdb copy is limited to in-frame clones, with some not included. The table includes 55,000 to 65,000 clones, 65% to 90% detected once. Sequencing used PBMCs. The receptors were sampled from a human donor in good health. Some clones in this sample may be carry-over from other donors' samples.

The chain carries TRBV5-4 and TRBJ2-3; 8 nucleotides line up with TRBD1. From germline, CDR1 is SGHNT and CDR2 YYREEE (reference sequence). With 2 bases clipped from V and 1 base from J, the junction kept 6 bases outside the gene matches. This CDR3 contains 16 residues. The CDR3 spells CASSFGDRPGTDTQYF. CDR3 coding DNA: TGTGCCAGCAGCTTTGGGGACAGGCCCGGCACAGATACGCAGTATTTT.

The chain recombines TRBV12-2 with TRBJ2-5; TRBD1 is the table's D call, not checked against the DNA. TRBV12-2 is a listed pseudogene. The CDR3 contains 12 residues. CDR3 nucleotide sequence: TGTGCAAGTCGCGGGCCCGTAGAGACCCAGTACTTC. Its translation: CASRGPVETQYF.

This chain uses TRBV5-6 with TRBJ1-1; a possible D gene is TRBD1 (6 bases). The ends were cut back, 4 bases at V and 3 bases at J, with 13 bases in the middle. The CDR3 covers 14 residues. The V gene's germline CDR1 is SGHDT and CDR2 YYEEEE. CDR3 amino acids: CASSPGAGDTEAFF. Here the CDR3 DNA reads TGTGCCAGCAGCCCGGGTGCAGGGGACACTGAAGCTTTCTTT.

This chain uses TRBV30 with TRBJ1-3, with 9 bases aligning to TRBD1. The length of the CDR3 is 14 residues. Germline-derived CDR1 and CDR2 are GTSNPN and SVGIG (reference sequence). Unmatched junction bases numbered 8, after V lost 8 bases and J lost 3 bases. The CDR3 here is CALGTGLVGNTIYF. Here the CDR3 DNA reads TGTGCCCTCGGGACAGGGCTAGTTGGAAACACCATATATTTT.

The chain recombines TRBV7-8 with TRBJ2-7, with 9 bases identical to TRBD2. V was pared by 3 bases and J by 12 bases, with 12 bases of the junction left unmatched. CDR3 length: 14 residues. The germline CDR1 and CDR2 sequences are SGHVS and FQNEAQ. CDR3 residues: CASSLGGGGSPGYF. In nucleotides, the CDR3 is TGTGCCAGCAGCTTGGGCGGGGGGGGTTCCCCAGGGTACTTC.

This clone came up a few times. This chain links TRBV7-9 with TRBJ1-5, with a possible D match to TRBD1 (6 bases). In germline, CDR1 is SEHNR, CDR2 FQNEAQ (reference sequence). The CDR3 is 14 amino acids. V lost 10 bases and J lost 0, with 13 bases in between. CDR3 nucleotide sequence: TGTGCCACATCAGCGACAGGTAGCAATCAGCCCCAGCATTTT. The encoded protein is CATSATGSNQPQHF.

The DNA of the CDR3 is TGTGCCACCAGCAGAGAGGGCCAGGGGCTCGACGAGCAGTACTTC. Its translation is CATSREGQGLDEQYF. The chain is built from TRBV15 and TRBJ2-7; possibly TRBD1 for D (6 bases). V shed 0 bases and J shed 5 bases, with 14 bases lying between them. The CDR3 totals 15 residues. The germline gives CDR1 LNHNV, CDR2 YYDKDF (reference sequence).

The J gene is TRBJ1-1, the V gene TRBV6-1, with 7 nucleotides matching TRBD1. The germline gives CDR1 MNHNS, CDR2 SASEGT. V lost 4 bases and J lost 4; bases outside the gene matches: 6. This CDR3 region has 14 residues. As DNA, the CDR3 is TGTGCCAGCAGTGGCCCATACAGGGGCACTGAAGCTTTCTTT. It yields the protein CASSGPYRGTEAFF.

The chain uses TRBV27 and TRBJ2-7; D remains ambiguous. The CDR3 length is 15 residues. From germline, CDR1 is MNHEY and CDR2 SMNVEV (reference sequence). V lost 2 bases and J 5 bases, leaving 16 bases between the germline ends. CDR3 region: CASSLTFGSVNEQYF. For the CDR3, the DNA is TGTGCCAGCAGTTTAACCTTCGGGTCGGTCAACGAGCAGTACTTC.

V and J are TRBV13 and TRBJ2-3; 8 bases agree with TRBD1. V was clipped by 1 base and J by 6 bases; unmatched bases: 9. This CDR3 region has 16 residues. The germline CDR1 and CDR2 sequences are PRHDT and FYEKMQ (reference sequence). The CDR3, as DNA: TGTGCCAGCAGCTTAGTGGGACAGGATAACGGGGATACGCAGTATTTT. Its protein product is CASSLVGQDNGDTQYF.

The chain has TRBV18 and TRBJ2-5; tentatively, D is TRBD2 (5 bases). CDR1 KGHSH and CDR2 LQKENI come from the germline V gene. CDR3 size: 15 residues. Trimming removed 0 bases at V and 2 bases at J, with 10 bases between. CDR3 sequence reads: CASSPPGAAQETQYF. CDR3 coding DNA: TGTGCCAGCTCACCACCGGGAGCGGCGCAAGAGACCCAGTACTTC.

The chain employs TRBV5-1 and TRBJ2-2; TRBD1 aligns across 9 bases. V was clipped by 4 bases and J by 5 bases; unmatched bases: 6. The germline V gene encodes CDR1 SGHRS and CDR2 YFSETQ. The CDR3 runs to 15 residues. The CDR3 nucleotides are TGCGCCAGCAGCAAAGGGACAGGGCGTACCGGGGAGCTGTTTTTT. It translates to CASSKGTGRTGELFF.

The CDR3 DNA follows: TGTGCCAGCAGCACAACAGGTTTCTCTGGAAACACCATATATTTT. It is translated as CASSTTGFSGNTIYF. This sequence joins TRBV7-2 and TRBJ1-3; D perhaps matches TRBD1 (5 bases). Trimming stripped 5 bases from V and 0 bases from J, with 11 bases between. The CDR3 has 15 amino acids. Germline CDR1 is SGHTA and CDR2 is FQGNSA.

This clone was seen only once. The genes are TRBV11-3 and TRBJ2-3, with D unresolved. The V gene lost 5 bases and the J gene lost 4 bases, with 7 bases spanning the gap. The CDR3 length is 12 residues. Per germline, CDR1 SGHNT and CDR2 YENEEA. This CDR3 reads CASSPRADTQYF. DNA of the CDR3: TGTGCCAGCAGCCCTCGGGCAGATACGCAGTATTTT.

The CDR3 DNA is TGCGCCAGCAGCTTGGCCTCTACGAGTGAGCAAGAGACCCAGTACTTC. It specifies CASSLASTSEQETQYF. The chain is built from TRBV5-1 and TRBJ2-5; D is ambiguous. Trimming stripped 0 bases from V and 2 bases from J, with 14 bases between. Germline V gene lookup returns CDR1 SGHRS and CDR2 YFSETQ. The length of the CDR3 is 16 residues.

The CDR3 loop is CASSLSGVQPQHF. The CDR3 bases are TGTGCCAGCAGTTTATCAGGGGTTCAGCCCCAGCATTTT. The genes are TRBV27 and TRBJ1-5; D possibly corresponds to TRBD1 (5 bases). V was clipped by 0 bases and J by 6 bases, with 6 bases between them. The length of the CDR3 is 13 residues. Germline V gives CDR1 MNHEY, CDR2 SMNVEV (reference sequence).

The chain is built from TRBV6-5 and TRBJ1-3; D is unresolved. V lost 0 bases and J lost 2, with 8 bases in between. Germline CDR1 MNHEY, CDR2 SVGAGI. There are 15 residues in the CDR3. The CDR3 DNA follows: TGTGCCAGCAGTTACTCGTCCGGGACTGGAAACACCATATATTTT. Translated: CASSYSSGTGNTIYF.

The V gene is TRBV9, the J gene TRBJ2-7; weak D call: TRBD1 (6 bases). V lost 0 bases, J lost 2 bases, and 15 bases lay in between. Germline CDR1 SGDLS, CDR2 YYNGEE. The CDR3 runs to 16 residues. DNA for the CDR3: TGTGCCAGCAGCGTAGACCCCGGGACATCAACCTACGAGCAGTACTTC. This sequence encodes CASSVDPGTSTYEQYF.

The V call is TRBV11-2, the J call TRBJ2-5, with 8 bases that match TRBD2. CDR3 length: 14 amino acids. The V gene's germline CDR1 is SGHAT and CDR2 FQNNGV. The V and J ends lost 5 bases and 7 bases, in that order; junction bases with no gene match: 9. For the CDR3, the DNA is TGTGCCAGCAGCCCGGGACTAGTTTTGGTGACCCAGTACTTC. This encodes CASSPGLVLVTQYF.

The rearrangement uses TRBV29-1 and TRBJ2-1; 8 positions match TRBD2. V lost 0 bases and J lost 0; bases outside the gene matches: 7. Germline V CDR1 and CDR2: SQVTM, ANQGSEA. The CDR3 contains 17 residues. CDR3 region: CSVEDGWLAGSYNEQFF. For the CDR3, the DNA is TGCAGCGTTGAAGATGGGTGGCTAGCGGGCTCCTACAATGAGCAGTTCTTC.

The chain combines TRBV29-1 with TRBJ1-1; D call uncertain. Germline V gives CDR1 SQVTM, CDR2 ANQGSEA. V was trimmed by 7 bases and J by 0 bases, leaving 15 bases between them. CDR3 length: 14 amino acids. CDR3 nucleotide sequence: TGCAGCGCCCTAGACCCCGCTCTGAACACTGAAGCTTTCTTT. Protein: CSALDPALNTEAFF.

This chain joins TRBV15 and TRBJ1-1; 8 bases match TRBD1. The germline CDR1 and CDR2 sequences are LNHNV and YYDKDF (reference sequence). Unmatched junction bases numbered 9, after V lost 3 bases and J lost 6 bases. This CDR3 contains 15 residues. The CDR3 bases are TGTGCCACCAGCAGGGAGACAGGGGCGAAGGCTGAAGCTTTCTTT. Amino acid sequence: CATSRETGAKAEAFF.

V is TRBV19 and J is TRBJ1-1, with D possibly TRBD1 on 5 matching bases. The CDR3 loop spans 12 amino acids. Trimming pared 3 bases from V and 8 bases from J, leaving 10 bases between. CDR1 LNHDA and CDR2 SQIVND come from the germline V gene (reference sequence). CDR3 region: CASSIQAGEAFF. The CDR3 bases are TGTGCCAGTAGTATTCAGGCAGGGGAAGCTTTCTTT.

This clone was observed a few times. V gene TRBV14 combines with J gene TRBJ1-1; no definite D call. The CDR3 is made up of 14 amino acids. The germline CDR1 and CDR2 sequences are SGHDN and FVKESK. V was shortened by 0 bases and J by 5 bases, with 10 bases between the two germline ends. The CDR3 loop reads CASSQELTRTEAFF. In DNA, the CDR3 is TGTGCCAGCAGCCAAGAGTTGACCAGGACTGAAGCTTTCTTT.

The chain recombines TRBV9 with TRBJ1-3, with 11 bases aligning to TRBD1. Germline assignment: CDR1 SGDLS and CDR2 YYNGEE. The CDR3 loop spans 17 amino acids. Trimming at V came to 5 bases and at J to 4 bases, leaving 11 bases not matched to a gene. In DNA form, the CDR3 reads TGTGCCAGCAGTTATGACGCGGGACAGGGGGTAGGAAACACCATATATTTT. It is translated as CASSYDAGQGVGNTIYF.

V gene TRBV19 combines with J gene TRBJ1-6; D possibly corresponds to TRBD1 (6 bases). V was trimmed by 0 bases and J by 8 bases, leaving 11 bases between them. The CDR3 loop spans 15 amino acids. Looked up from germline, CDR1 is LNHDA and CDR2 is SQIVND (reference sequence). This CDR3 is CASSIDLTGDSPLHF. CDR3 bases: TGTGCCAGTAGTATAGATTTGACAGGAGATTCACCCCTCCACTTT. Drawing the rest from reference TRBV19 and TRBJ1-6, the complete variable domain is DGGITQSPKYLFRKEGQNVTLSCEQNLNHDAMYWYRQDPGQGLRLIYYSQIVNDFQKGDIAEGYSVSREKKESFPLTVTSAQKNPTAFYLCASSIDLTGDSPLHFGNGTRLTVT.